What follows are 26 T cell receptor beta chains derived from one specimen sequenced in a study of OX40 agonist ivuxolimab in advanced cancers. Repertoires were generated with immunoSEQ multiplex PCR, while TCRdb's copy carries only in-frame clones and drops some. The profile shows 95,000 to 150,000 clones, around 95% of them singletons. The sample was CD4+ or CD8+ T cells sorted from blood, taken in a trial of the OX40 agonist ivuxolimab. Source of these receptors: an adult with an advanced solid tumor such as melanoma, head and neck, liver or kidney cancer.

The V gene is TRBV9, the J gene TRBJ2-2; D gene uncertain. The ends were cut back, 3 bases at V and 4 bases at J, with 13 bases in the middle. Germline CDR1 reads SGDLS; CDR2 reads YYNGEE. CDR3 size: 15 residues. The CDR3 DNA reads TGTGCCAGCAGCGGGCTAGGGTTAATCACCGGGGAGCTGTTTTTT. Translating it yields CASSGLGLITGELFF. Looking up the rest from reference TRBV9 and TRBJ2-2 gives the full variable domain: DSGVTQTPKHLITATGQRVTLRCSPRSGDLSVYWYQQSLDQGLQFLIQYYNGEERAKGNILERFSAQQFPDLHSELNLSSLELGDSALYFCASSGLGLITGELFFGEGSRLTVL.

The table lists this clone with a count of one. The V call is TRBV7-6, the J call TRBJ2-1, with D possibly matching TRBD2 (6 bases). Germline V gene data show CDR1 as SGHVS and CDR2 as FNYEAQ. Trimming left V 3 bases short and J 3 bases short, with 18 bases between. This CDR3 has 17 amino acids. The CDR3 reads CASSFTTVSGYYNEQFF. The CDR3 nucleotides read TGTGCCAGCAGCTTTACGACCGTGAGCGGGTACTACAATGAGCAGTTCTTC.

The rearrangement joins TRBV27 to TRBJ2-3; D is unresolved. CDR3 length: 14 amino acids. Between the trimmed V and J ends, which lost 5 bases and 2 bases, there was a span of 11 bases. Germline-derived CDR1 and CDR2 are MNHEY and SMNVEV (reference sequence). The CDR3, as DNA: TGTGCCAGCAGTAGTGGGGTAAACACAGATACGCAGTATTTT. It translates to CASSSGVNTDTQYF.

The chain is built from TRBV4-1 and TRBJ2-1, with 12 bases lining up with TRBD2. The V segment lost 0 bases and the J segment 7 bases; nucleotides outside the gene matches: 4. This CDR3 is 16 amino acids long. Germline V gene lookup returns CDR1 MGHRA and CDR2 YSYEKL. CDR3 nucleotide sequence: TGCGCCAGCAGCCAAGACCGGACTAGCGGGGTAAATGAGCAGTTCTTC. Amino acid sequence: CASSQDRTSGVNEQFF.

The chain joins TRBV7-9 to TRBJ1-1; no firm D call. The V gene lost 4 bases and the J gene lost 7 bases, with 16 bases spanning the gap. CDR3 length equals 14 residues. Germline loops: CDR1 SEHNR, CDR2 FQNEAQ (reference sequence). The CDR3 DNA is TGTGCCAGCAGCTCCATCCCTCTAGTGGTTGAAGCTTTCTTT. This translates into CASSSIPLVVEAFF.

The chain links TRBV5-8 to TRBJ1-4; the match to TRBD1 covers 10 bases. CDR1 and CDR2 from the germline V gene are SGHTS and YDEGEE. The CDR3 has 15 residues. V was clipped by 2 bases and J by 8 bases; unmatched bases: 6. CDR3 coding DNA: TGTGCCAGCAGCTTCTCGGGACAGGGGTTAGAAAAACTGTTTTTT. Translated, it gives CASSFSGQGLEKLFF.

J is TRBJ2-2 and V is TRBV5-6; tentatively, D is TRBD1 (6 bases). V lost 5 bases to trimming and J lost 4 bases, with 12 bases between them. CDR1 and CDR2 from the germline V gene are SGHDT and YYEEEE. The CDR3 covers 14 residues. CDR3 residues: CASRWGRRTGELFF. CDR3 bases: TGTGCCAGCAGATGGGGGCGTCGCACCGGGGAGCTGTTTTTT.

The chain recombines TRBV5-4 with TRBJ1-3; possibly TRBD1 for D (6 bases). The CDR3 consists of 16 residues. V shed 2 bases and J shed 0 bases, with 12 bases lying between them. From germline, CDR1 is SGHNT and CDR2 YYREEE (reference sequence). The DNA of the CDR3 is TGTGCCAGCAGCTTTTTCGACAGGCCCTCTGGAAACACCATATATTTT. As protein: CASSFFDRPSGNTIYF.

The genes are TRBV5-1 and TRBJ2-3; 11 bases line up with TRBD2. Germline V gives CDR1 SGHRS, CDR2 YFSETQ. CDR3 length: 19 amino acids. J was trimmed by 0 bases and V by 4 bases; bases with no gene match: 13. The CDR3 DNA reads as TGCGCCAGCAGCCAACTAGCGGGGGAGCGGAAATCTAGCACAGATACGCAGTATTTT. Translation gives CASSQLAGERKSSTDTQYF.

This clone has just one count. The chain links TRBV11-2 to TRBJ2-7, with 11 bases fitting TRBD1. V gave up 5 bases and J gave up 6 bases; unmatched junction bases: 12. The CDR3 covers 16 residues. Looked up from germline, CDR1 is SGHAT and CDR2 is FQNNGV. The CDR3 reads CASSQLGGTGGSEQYF. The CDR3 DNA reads TGTGCCAGCAGCCAACTCGGCGGGACAGGGGGAAGCGAGCAGTACTTC.

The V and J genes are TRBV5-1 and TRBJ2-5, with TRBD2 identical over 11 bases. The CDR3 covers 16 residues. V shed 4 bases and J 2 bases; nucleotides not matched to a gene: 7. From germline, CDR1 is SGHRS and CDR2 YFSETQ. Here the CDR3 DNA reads TGCGCCAGCAGCATAGCCGGGACTAGCGGACAAGAGACCCAGTACTTC. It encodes CASSIAGTSGQETQYF.

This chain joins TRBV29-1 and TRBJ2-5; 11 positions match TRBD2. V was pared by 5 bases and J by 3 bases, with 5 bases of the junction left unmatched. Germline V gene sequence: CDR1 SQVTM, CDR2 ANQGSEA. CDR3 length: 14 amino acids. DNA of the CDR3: TGCAGCGTTCTGGGACTAGCGGCTAAAGAGACCCAGTACTTC. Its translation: CSVLGLAAKETQYF.

In nucleotides, the CDR3 is TGTGCCAGCAGCTCTGCCGGGGTCCAAGAGACCCAGTACTTC. Its protein is CASSSAGVQETQYF. The chain is built from TRBV2 and TRBJ2-5, with a possible D match to TRBD2 (5 bases). The CDR3 is 14 amino acids. Germline V gene lookup returns CDR1 SNHLY and CDR2 FYNNEI. Trimming removed 6 bases from V and 1 base from J, with 12 bases in between.

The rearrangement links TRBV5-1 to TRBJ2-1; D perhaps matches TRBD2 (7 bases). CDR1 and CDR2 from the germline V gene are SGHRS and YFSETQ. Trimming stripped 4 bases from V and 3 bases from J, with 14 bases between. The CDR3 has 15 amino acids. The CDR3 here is CASSLGGTNYNEQFF. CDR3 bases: TGCGCCAGCAGCCTGGGGGGGACAAACTACAATGAGCAGTTCTTC.

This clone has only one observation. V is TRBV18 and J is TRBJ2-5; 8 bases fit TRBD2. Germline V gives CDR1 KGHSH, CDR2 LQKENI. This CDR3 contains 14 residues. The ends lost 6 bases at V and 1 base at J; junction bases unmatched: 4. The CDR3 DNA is TGTGCCAGCTCCCGGGCGGGGGGCCAAGAGACCCAGTACTTC. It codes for CASSRAGGQETQYF.

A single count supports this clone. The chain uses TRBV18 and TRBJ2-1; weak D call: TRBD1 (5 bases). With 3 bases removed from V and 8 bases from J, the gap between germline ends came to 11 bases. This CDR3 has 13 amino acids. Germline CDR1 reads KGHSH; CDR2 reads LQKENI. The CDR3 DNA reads TGTGCCAGCTCACCCGCTTTCAGGGATGAGCAGTTCTTC. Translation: CASSPAFRDEQFF. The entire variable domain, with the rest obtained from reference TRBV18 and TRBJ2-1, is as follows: NAGVMQNPRHLVRRRGQEARLRCSPMKGHSHVYWYRQLPEEGLKFMVYLQKENIIDESGMPKERFSAEFPKEGPSILRIQQVVRGDSAAYFCASSPAFRDEQFFGPGTRLTVL.

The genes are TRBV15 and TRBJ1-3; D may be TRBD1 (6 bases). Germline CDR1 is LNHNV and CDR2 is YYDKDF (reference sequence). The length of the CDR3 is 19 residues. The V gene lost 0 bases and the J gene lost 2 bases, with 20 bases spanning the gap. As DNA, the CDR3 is TGTGCCACCAGCAGAGACGGGGGGATACCGGGACAAACTGGAAACACCATATATTTT. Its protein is CATSRDGGIPGQTGNTIYF. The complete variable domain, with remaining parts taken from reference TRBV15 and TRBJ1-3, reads DAMVIQNPRYQVTQFGKPVTLSCSQTLNHNVMYWYQQKSSQAPKLLFHYYDKDFNNEADTPDNFQSRRPNTSFCFLDIRSPGLGDTAMYLCATSRDGGIPGQTGNTIYFGEGSWLTVV.

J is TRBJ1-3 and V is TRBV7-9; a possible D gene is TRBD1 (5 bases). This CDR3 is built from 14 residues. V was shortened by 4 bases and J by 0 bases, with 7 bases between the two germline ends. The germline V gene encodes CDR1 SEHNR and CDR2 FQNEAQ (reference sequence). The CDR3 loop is CASSSGTSGNTIYF. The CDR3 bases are TGTGCCAGCAGCTCGGGGACCTCTGGAAACACCATATATTTT.

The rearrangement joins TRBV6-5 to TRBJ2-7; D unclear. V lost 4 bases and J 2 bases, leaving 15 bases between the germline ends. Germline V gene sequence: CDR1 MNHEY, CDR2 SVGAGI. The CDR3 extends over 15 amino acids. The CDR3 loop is CASSSGRIPTYEQYF. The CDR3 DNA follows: TGTGCCAGCAGTTCCGGCAGGATCCCCACCTACGAGCAGTACTTC.

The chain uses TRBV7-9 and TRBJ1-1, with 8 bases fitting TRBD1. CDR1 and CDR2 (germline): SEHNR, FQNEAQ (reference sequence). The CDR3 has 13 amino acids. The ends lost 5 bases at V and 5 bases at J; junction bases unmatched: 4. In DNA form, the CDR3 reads TGTGCCAGCAGCCCGGACAGGGTGACTGAAGCTTTCTTT. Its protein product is CASSPDRVTEAFF.

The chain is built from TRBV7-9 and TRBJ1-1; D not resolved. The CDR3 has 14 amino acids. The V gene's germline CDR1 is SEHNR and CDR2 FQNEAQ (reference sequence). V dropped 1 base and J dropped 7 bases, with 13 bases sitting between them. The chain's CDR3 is CASSLVGYPIEAFF. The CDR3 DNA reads TGTGCCAGCAGCTTAGTGGGGTATCCCATTGAAGCTTTCTTT.

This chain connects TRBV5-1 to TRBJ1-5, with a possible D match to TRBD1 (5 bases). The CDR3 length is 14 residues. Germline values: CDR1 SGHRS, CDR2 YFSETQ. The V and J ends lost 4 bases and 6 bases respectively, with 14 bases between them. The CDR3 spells CASSPNGGFQPQHF. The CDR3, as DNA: TGCGCCAGCAGCCCGAACGGGGGTTTTCAGCCCCAGCATTTT.

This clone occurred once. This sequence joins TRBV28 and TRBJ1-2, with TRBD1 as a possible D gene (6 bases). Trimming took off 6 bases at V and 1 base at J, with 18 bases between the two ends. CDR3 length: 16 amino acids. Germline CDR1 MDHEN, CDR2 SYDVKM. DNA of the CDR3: TGTGCCAGCAGCCTACCAGCCCGGGACAATAACTATGGCTACACCTTC. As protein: CASSLPARDNNYGYTF.

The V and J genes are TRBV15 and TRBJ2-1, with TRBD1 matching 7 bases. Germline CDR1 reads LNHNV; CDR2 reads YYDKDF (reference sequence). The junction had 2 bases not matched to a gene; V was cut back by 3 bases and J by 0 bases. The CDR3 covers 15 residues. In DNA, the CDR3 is TGTGCCACCAGCAGGGGACAGAACTCCTACAATGAGCAGTTCTTC. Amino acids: CATSRGQNSYNEQFF.

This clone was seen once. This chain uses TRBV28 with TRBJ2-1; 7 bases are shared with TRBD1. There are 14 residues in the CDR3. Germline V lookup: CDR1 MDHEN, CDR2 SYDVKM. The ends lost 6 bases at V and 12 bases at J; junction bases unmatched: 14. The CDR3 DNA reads TGTGCCAGCAGCACCGGGACAGTCCCTACTTGGCAGTTCTTC. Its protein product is CASSTGTVPTWQFF.

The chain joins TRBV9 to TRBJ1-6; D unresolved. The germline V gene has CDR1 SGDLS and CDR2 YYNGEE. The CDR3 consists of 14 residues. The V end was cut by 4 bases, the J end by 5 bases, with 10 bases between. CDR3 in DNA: TGTGCCAGCAGCCCCGGGATAAATAATTCACCCCTCCACTTT. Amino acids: CASSPGINNSPLHF.